The 24 T cell receptor beta chains presented below share a single source sample, sequenced in a study of CD8+ T cells in alopecia areata. RNA, once extracted, was reverse transcribed into cDNA for use as the sequencing template. Using immunoSEQ multiplex PCR, the repertoire was profiled, and TCRdb retains in-frame clones only, with some absent. The sample has hundreds of thousands of clones, 50% to 60% seen once. This specimen consisted of CD4+ T cells sorted from blood, obtained at week 0. Receptors were obtained from a human donor with alopecia areata.

The rearrangement joins TRBV30 to TRBJ1-4; D may be TRBD1 (6 bases). The CDR3 extends over 16 amino acids. Germline V gene lookup returns CDR1 GTSNPN and CDR2 SVGIG (reference sequence). V shed 2 bases and J shed 5 bases, with 18 bases lying between them. CDR3 protein: CAWSSQGGLGNEKLFF. CDR3 in DNA: TGTGCCTGGAGTTCACAGGGAGGATTGGGGAATGAAAAACTGTTTTTT. Based on the CDR3 plus reference TRBV30 and TRBJ1-4, the full variable domain is SQTIHQWPATLVQPVGSPLSLECTVEGTSNPNLYWYRQAAGRGLQLLFYSVGIGQISSEVPQNLSASRPQDRQFILSSKKLLLSDSGFYLCAWSSQGGLGNEKLFFGSGTQLSVL.

The V gene is TRBV9, the J gene TRBJ2-7; D not resolved. The germline gives CDR1 SGDLS, CDR2 YYNGEE. The V gene lost 4 bases and the J gene lost 0 bases, with 11 bases spanning the gap. The CDR3 sequence is 14 residues long. CDR3 sequence: CASSYTGSSYEQYF. In DNA, the CDR3 is TGTGCCAGCAGCTACACCGGAAGCTCCTACGAGCAGTACTTC.

The CDR3 sequence is CASGASDRGLSGYTF. CDR3 bases: TGTGCTAGTGGTGCGTCTGACAGGGGGTTAAGTGGCTACACCTTC. The chain links TRBV12-5 to TRBJ1-2; 9 nucleotides agree with TRBD1. Germline lookup yields CDR1 LGHNT and CDR2 FRNRAP. J lost 7 bases, V lost 5 bases, and 11 bases had no gene match. The CDR3 spans 15 residues.

CDR3 nucleotides: TGTGCCAGCAGCTCCAGGAGGTTTGGGGCCAACGTCCTGACTTTC. Its protein product is CASSSRRFGANVLTF. This chain links TRBV7-2 with TRBJ2-6; D is possibly TRBD2 (5 bases). Germline loops: CDR1 SGHTA, CDR2 FQGNSA. V was shortened by 4 bases and J by 3 bases, with 10 bases between the two germline ends. This CDR3 comprises 15 residues.

The chain has TRBV9 and TRBJ2-2; unclear D gene. The V gene's germline CDR1 is SGDLS and CDR2 YYNGEE. This CDR3 has 13 amino acids. V lost 0 bases, J lost 3 bases, and 3 bases lay in between. CDR3 amino acids: CASSVDYTGELFF. The DNA of the CDR3 is TGTGCCAGCAGCGTAGATTACACCGGGGAGCTGTTTTTT.

The chain recombines TRBV7-9 with TRBJ2-7; D may correspond to TRBD1 or TRBD2 (6 bases each). CDR3 length: 15 amino acids. With 1 base removed from V and 2 bases from J, the gap between germline ends came to 12 bases. Germline values: CDR1 SEHNR, CDR2 FQNEAQ (reference sequence). The chain's CDR3 is CASSLEQGGPYEQYF. The CDR3, as DNA: TGTGCCAGCAGCTTAGAACAGGGAGGTCCCTACGAGCAGTACTTC.

The table lists this clone with a few counts. The rearrangement uses TRBV29-1 and TRBJ2-1, with TRBD1 matching over 9 bases. The CDR3 has 13 amino acids. CDR1 is SQVTM, CDR2 ANQGSEA, per germline. Unmatched junction bases numbered 9, after V lost 8 bases and J lost 7 bases. The chain's CDR3 is CSILTGGLNEQFF. The CDR3 nucleotides read TGCAGCATCTTGACAGGGGGACTTAATGAGCAGTTCTTC.

The gene calls are TRBV6-1 and TRBJ1-3; D is ambiguous. Germline lookup yields CDR1 MNHNS and CDR2 SASEGT. CDR3 length equals 17 residues. The V gene lost 3 bases and the J gene lost 3 bases, with 18 bases spanning the gap. The CDR3 nucleotides read TGTGCCAGCAGTGATCCATCGCCGTCAAAGGTTGGAAACACCATATATTTT. This translates into CASSDPSPSKVGNTIYF.

The chain is built from TRBV4-1 and TRBJ1-4; D might be TRBD1 (5 bases). The germline V gene encodes CDR1 MGHRA and CDR2 YSYEKL. CDR3 length: 17 amino acids. V was pared by 4 bases and J by 6 bases, with 21 bases between. As DNA, the CDR3 is TGCGCCAGCAGCCGTCCTTTTCGCGGCAGGGTTGATGAAAAACTGTTTTTT. This codes for CASSRPFRGRVDEKLFF.

The chain combines TRBV23-1 with TRBJ2-3; D may match TRBD1 or TRBD2 (7 bases each). TRBV23-1 is recorded as an ORF, its role being uncertain. The ends were cut back, 0 bases at V and 6 bases at J, with 13 bases in the middle. The CDR3 spans 15 residues. As DNA, the CDR3 is TGCGCCAGCAGTCAATCCAGACAGGGAGGGGATACGCAGTATTTT. It encodes CASSQSRQGGDTQYF.

The chain is built from TRBV5-4 and TRBJ2-7, with 13 bases lining up with TRBD2. Germline assignment: CDR1 SGHNT and CDR2 YYREEE (reference sequence). V dropped 4 bases and J dropped 3; count of bases not matched to a gene: 7. This CDR3 spans 16 amino acids. The CDR3 bases are TGTGCCAGCAGCGGACCGGGGACTAGCGGGAACTACGAGCAGTACTTC. Translated, it gives CASSGPGTSGNYEQYF.

This chain uses TRBV9 with TRBJ2-3, with D unresolved. In germline, CDR1 is SGDLS, CDR2 YYNGEE. V was cut by 0 bases and J by 0 bases, with 11 bases left in between. The CDR3 is 16 amino acids. The CDR3 DNA reads as TGTGCCAGCAGCGTAGAAGGCAGAGGTAGCACAGATACGCAGTATTTT. Translating gives CASSVEGRGSTDTQYF.

The chain links TRBV7-9 to TRBJ2-5; 9 bases map to TRBD2. From germline, CDR1 is SEHNR and CDR2 FQNEAQ (reference sequence). The V gene end was trimmed by 1 base and the J gene end by 5 bases; junction bases not matched to a gene: 11. CDR3 length equals 17 residues. The CDR3 DNA reads as TGTGCCAGCAGCTTAGATGGTCGCGGGAGGGTCGGGGAGACCCAGTACTTC. Protein: CASSLDGRGRVGETQYF.

The V call is TRBV9, the J call TRBJ1-2; D is ambiguous. Germline values: CDR1 SGDLS, CDR2 YYNGEE. Trimming took 0 bases from V and 12 from J, leaving 18 bases between them. The CDR3 contains 14 residues. CDR3: CASSVAAMPVLHTF. In DNA form, the CDR3 reads TGTGCCAGCAGCGTAGCGGCCATGCCGGTATTGCACACCTTC.

This chain joins TRBV7-3 and TRBJ2-2; 7 bases are shared with TRBD1. Germline V gene lookup returns CDR1 SGHTA and CDR2 FQGTGA. With V trimmed by 5 bases and J by 5 bases, 11 bases remained unmatched. CDR3 size: 16 residues. This CDR3 reads CASSPRTGGVTGELFF. CDR3 sequence (DNA): TGTGCCAGCAGCCCACGGACAGGTGGAGTTACCGGGGAGCTGTTTTTT.

This clone was observed a handful of times. This rearrangement joins TRBV5-1 to TRBJ2-7, with D tentatively TRBD1 (6 bases). V was shortened by 0 bases and J by 7 bases, with 11 bases between the two germline ends. Looked up from germline, CDR1 is SGHRS and CDR2 is YFSETQ. CDR3 length: 13 amino acids. The CDR3, as DNA: TGCGCCAGCAGCTTGGATGGGACACTAGAGCAGTACTTC. Translating gives CASSLDGTLEQYF.

This clone was seen more than once but under ten times. This sample includes further DNA sequences coding for the same CDR3. This rearrangement joins TRBV29-1 to TRBJ1-1; possible D gene TRBD1, 6 bases. Trimming took 6 bases from V and 3 from J, leaving 11 bases between them. This CDR3 comprises 12 residues. Germline V gene lookup returns CDR1 SQVTM and CDR2 ANQGSEA. CDR3 loop: CSVDRRDTEAFF. CDR3 in DNA: TGCAGCGTCGACAGGAGGGACACTGAAGCTTTCTTT.

The chain has TRBV4-1 and TRBJ2-5; tentatively, D is TRBD1 (6 bases). The germline V gene encodes CDR1 MGHRA and CDR2 YSYEKL. The CDR3 totals 13 residues. Trimming shortened V by 4 bases and J by 5 bases, and 11 bases separated the two germline ends. CDR3 in amino acids: CASSRTQGETQYF. CDR3 nucleotides: TGCGCCAGCAGCCGAACCCAGGGGGAGACCCAGTACTTC.

This clone has only a few counts. The chain has TRBV29-1 and TRBJ1-5; D not resolved. The V gene's germline CDR1 is SQVTM and CDR2 ANQGSEA. Trimming removed 5 bases at V and 4 bases at J, with 12 bases between. The CDR3 covers 13 residues. The DNA for the CDR3 is TGCAGCGTTACTTGGGGTGGGAATCAGCCCCAGCATTTT. Encoded protein: CSVTWGGNQPQHF.

V gene TRBV19 combines with J gene TRBJ1-6; no reliable D call. The CDR3 sequence is 12 residues long. Germline V gene sequence: CDR1 LNHDA, CDR2 SQIVND (reference sequence). V lost 5 bases and J lost 7, with 6 bases in between. In DNA, the CDR3 is TGTGCCAGTAGTCGTCCGAATTCACCCCTCCACTTT. Residues: CASSRPNSPLHF.

A single count supports this clone. The rearrangement uses TRBV29-1 and TRBJ1-2, with D maybe TRBD1 (5 bases). CDR3 length: 11 amino acids. The germline V gene has CDR1 SQVTM and CDR2 ANQGSEA. Trimming pared 7 bases from V and 1 base from J, leaving 7 bases between. The CDR3 is CSAQGNYGYTF. CDR3 nucleotides: TGCAGCGCGCAGGGTAACTATGGCTACACCTTC.

This clone was observed a few times. The chain uses TRBV11-2 and TRBJ2-1; TRBD2 matches at 8 bases. There are 12 residues in the CDR3. The V gene end was trimmed by 6 bases and the J gene end by 13 bases; junction bases not matched to a gene: 8. Germline V lookup: CDR1 SGHAT, CDR2 FQNNGV. CDR3 residues: CASSVRGGQQFF. In nucleotides, the CDR3 is TGTGCCAGCAGTGTCCGGGGGGGCCAACAGTTCTTC.

This chain uses TRBV14 with TRBJ1-2; D ambiguous. Germline V gene sequence: CDR1 SGHDN, CDR2 FVKESK. CDR3 size: 15 residues. The germline V and J ends were trimmed by 5 bases and 2 bases, with 15 bases remaining between them. The CDR3 here is CASSRVAGWNYGYTF. The CDR3 DNA is TGTGCCAGCAGCAGGGTCGCGGGTTGGAACTATGGCTACACCTTC.

The rearrangement links TRBV6-5 to TRBJ1-1; no clear D gene. Germline-derived CDR1 and CDR2 are MNHEY and SVGAGI. The CDR3 contains 11 residues. V lost 7 bases to trimming and J lost 4 bases, with 7 bases between them. As DNA, the CDR3 is TGTGCCAGCATTGGAATCACTGAAGCTTTCTTT. It is translated as CASIGITEAFF.